These 10 T cell receptor beta chains share one sample of origin, sequenced in a study of healthy donors' naive CD4 and CD8 T cells. Starting from approximately 500 ng of total RNA, TCR libraries were made with linear amplification. MiXCR, applied by TCRdb to the reads, yields one record per CDR3 protein. Of about 180,000 distinct CDR3 sequences listed, 74% are singletons. The sequenced sample consisted of naive CD4+ and CD8+ T cells sorted from blood, pooled from several donors. All receptors derive from a pool of human donors in good health; the sample pools cells from several healthy donors.

The V and J genes are TRBV30 and TRBJ1-1; 8 bases are shared with TRBD1. The CDR3 is made up of 10 amino acids. V lost 5 bases and J lost 8; bases outside the gene matches: 1. Per the germline V gene, CDR1 is GTSNPN and CDR2 is SVGIG (reference sequence). CDR3 DNA sequence: TGTGCCTGGGGGGACAGGGAAGCTTTCTTT. Protein: CAWGDREAFF.

The V gene is TRBV20-1, the J gene TRBJ1-1, with D tentatively TRBD1 (5 bases). The CDR3 is made up of 14 amino acids. Germline V CDR1 and CDR2: DFQATT, SNEGSKA (reference sequence). V lost 5 bases to trimming and J lost 0 bases, with 13 bases between them. CDR3 nucleotide sequence: TGCAGTGCTCCGACCAGGGAATTGAACACTGAAGCTTTCTTT. Its protein is CSAPTRELNTEAFF.

The genes are TRBV2 and TRBJ2-1; TRBD2 might be the D (6 bases). The V and J ends lost 7 bases and 6 bases respectively, with 22 bases between them. Per the germline V gene, CDR1 is SNHLY and CDR2 is FYNNEI. The CDR3 loop spans 16 amino acids. DNA of the CDR3: TGTGCCAGCACGAGTGGGGCCGGGGGATTCGGCAATGAGCAGTTCTTC. Its protein product is CASTSGAGGFGNEQFF.

The gene calls are TRBV29-1 and TRBJ2-7; a weak D match, TRBD2 (5 bases). Trimming stripped 3 bases from V and 4 bases from J, with 19 bases between. CDR1 is SQVTM and CDR2 is ANQGSEA in the germline V gene. The CDR3 contains 15 residues. The CDR3 DNA is TGCAGCGTTGAGGACTGGTCAGGAGTAGGTTACGAGCAGTACTTC. Residues: CSVEDWSGVGYEQYF.

J is TRBJ2-1 and V is TRBV2; 11 nucleotides line up with TRBD2. The CDR3 sequence is 15 residues long. V shed 3 bases and J 4 bases; nucleotides not matched to a gene: 2. The germline V gene encodes CDR1 SNHLY and CDR2 FYNNEI. The CDR3 bases are TGTGCCAGCAGTGAGGGGACTAGCGGTTACAATGAGCAGTTCTTC. Its protein product is CASSEGTSGYNEQFF. The complete variable domain, with remaining parts taken from reference TRBV2 and TRBJ2-1, reads EPEVTQTPSHQVTQMGQEVILRCVPISNHLYFYWYRQILGQKVEFLVSFYNNEISEKSEIFDDQFSVERPDGSNFTLKIRSTKLEDSAMYFCASSEGTSGYNEQFFGPGTRLTVL.

The chain joins TRBV6-5 to TRBJ2-3; TRBD2 matches at 10 bases. J lost 0 bases, V lost 4 bases, and 4 bases had no gene match. The CDR3 length is 16 residues. The germline V gene has CDR1 MNHEY and CDR2 SVGAGI. The CDR3 DNA is TGTGCCAGCAGTTGGGGACTAGCGCGGAGCACAGATACGCAGTATTTT. Amino acids: CASSWGLARSTDTQYF.

The chain has TRBV7-8 and TRBJ1-1, with D unresolved. Germline V gene lookup returns CDR1 SGHVS and CDR2 FQNEAQ. The ends were cut back, 1 base at V and 3 bases at J, with 6 bases in the middle. The CDR3 has 13 amino acids. The CDR3: CASSLEDYTEAFF. The CDR3 region has the DNA TGTGCCAGCAGCTTAGAGGATTACACTGAAGCTTTCTTT.

The rearrangement links TRBV6-5 to TRBJ2-5; the D gene is possibly TRBD1 (6 bases). The ends were cut back, 10 bases at V and 2 bases at J, with 17 bases in the middle. In germline, CDR1 is MNHEY, CDR2 SVGAGI. The CDR3 contains 14 residues. The CDR3 region is CATQDSLLQETQYF. In DNA form, the CDR3 reads TGTGCCACCCAGGACAGCCTCCTACAAGAGACCCAGTACTTC.

CDR3 in DNA: TGTGCCAGTAAGCAACAGGGTCATGATAGCAATCAGCCCCAGCATTTT. Translation gives CASKQQGHDSNQPQHF. This chain links TRBV19 with TRBJ1-5; D may be TRBD1 (6 bases). V was clipped by 7 bases and J by 0 bases, with 16 bases between them. The CDR3 consists of 16 residues. Germline CDR1 reads LNHDA; CDR2 reads SQIVND (reference sequence).

The chain joins TRBV6-5 to TRBJ2-7; D ambiguous. Trimming stripped 5 bases from V and 3 bases from J, with 11 bases between. The CDR3 is 13 residues long. Germline V CDR1 and CDR2: MNHEY, SVGAGI. The CDR3, as DNA: TGTGCCAGCAGTCAATTCCGGTTCTACGAGCAGTACTTC. It encodes CASSQFRFYEQYF.